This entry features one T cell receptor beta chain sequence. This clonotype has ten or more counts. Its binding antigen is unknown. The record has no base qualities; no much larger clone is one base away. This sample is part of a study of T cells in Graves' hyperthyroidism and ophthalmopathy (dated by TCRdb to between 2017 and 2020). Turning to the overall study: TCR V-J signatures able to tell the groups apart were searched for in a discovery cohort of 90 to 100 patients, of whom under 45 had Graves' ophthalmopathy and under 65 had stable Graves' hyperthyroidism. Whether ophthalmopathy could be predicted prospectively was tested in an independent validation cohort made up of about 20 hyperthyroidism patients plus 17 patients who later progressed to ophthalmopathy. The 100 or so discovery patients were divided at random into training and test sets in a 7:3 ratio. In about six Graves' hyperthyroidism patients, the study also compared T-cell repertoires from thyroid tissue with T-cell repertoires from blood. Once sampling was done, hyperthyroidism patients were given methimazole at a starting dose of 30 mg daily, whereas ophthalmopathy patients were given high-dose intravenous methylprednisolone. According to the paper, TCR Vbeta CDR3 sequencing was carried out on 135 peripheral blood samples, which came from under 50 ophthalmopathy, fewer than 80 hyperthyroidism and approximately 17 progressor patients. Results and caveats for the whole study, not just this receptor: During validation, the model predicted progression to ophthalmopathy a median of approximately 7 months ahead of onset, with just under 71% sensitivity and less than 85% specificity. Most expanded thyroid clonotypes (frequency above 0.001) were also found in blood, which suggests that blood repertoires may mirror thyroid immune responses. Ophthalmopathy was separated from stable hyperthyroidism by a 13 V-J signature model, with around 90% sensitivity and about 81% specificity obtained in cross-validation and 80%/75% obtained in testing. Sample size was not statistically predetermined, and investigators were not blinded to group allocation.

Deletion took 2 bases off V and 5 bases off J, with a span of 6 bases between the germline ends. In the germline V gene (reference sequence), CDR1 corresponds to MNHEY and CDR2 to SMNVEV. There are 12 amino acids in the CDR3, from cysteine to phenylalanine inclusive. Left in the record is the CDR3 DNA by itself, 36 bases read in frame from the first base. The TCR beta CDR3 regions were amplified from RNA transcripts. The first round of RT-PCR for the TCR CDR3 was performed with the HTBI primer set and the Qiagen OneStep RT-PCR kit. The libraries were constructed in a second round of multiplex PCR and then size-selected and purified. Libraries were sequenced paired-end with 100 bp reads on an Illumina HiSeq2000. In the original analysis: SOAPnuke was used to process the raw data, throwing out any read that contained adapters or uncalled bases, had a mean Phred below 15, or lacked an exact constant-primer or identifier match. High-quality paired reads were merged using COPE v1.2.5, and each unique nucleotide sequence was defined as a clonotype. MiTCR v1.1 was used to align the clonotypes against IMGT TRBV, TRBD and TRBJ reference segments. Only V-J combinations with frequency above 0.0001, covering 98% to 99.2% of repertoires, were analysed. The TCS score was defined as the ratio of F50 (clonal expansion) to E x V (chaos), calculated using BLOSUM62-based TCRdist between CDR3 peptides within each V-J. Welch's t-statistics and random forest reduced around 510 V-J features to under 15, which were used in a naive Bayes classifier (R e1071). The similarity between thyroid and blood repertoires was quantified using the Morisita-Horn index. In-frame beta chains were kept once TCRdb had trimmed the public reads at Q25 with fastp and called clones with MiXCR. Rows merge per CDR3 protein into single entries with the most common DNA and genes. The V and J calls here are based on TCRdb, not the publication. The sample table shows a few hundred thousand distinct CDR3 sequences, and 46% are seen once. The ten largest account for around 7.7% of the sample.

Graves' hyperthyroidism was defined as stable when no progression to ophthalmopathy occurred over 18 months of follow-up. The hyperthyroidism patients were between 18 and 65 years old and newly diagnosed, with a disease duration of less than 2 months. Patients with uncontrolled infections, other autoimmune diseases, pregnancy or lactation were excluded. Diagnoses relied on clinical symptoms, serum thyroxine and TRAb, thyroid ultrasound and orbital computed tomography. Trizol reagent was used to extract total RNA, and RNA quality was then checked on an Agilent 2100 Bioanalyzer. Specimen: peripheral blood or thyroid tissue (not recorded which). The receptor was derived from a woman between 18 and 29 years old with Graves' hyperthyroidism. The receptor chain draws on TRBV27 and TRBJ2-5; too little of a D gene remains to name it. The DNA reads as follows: TGTGCCAGCAGTTTAATGGGGGAGACCCAGTACTTC. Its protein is CASSLMGETQYF.